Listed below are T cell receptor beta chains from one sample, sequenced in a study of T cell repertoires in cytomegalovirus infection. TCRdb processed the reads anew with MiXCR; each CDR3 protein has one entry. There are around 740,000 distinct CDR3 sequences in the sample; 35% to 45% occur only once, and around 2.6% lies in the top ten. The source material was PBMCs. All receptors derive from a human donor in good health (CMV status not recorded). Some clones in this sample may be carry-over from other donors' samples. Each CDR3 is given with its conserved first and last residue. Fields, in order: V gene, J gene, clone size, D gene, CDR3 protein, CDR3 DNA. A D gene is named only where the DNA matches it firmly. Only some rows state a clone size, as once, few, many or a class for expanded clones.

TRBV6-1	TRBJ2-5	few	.	CASSDPGRLYF	TGTGCCAGCAGTGATCCGGGACGGTTGTACTTC
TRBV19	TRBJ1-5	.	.	CASSPWDQPQHF	TGTGCCAGTAGTCCCTGGGATCAGCCCCAGCATTTT
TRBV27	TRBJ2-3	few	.	CASSLGVDTDTQYF	TGTGCCAGCAGCTTGGGGGTAGACACAGATACGCAGTATTTT
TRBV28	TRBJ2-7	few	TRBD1	CASSSTGTGSYEQYF	TGTGCCAGCAGCTCAACCGGGACAGGGTCCTACGAGCAGTACTTC
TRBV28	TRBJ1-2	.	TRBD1	CASSLIRTGDIYGYTF	TGTGCCAGCAGTCTCATCAGGACAGGGGACATCTATGGCTACACCTTC
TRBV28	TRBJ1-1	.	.	CASSSAGLNTEALF	TGTGCCAGCAGTTCAGCAGGGCTGAACACTGAAGCTTTATTT
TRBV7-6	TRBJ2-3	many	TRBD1	CASSLSPGQGANTQYF	TGTGCCAGCAGCTTGTCTCCGGGACAGGGGGCGAATACGCAGTATTTT
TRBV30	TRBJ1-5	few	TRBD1	CAWGGQANQPQHF	TGTGCCTGGGGGGGACAGGCTAATCAGCCCCAGCATTTT
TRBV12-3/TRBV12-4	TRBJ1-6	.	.	CASSLVGQGGSPLHF	TGTGCCAGCAGTTTAGTTGGGCAGGGAGGTTCACCCCTCCACTTT
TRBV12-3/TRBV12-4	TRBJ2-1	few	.	CASTPTSSYNEQFF	TGTGCCAGCACCCCGACTAGCTCCTACAATGAGCAGTTCTTC
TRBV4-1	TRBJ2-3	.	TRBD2	CASSLDPIGGAIADTQYF	TGCGCCAGCAGCCTAGACCCGATCGGGGGGGCCATTGCCGATACGCAGTATTTT
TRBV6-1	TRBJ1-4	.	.	CASSEVGGEKLFF	TGTGCCAGCAGTGAAGTAGGTGGTGAAAAACTGTTTTTT